This T cell receptor beta chain was obtained from a study of beta chain features in type 1 diabetes. TCRB transcripts that were expressed got sequenced, as all of the isolated RNA had been reverse transcribed. TCRdb's table, derived via immunoSEQ multiplex PCR, lists solely in-frame clones and lacks some. The sample shows nearly 250,000 clones, approximately 14% of them seen only once. One heparinised blood draw averaging around 100 mL was given by each donor. Populations obtained by sorting all exceeded 95% purity. The receptor was isolated from a woman aged 35 to 49 in good health. What was sequenced was naive CD4+ T cells from blood.

The CDR3 sequence: CATSREPGSRVGAFF. CDR3 coding DNA: TGTGCCACCAGCAGAGAGCCGGGATCTAGGGTTGGAGCTTTCTTT. This rearrangement joins TRBV15 to TRBJ1-1; no firm D call. Trimming left V 0 bases short and J 10 bases short, with 18 bases between. The CDR3 extends over 15 amino acids. Germline CDR1 and CDR2: LNHNV and YYDKDF (reference sequence).